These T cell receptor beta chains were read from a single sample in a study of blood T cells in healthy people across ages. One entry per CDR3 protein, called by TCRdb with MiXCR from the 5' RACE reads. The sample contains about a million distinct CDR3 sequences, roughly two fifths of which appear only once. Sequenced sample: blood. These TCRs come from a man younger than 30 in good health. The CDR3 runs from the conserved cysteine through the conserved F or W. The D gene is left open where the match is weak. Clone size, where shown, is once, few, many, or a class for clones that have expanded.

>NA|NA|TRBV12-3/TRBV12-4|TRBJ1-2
TGTGCCAGCAGTTCTCCTTTAAAATCTAACTATGGCTACACCTTC
CASSSPLKSNYGYTF
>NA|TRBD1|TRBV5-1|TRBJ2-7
TGCGCCAGCAGCGCGGGAAGGGACAGGGCGACCTACGAGCAGTACTTC
CASSAGRDRATYEQYF
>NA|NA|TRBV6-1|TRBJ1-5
TGTGCCTACGGGGGAGGGTCTAGCAATCAGCCCCAGCATTTT
CAYGGGSSNQPQHF
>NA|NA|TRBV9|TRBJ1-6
TGTGCCAGCAGCGTAGGATGGGATGGCATTAGTTCACCCCTCCACTTT
CASSVGWDGISSPLHF
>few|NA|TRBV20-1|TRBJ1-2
TGCAGTGCTAGAGCAGGGACTAACTATGGCTACACCTTC
CSARAGTNYGYTF
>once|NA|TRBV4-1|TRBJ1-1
TGCGCCAGCAGCAACACAGGGTCAGGCACTGAAGCTTTCTTT
CASSNTGSGTEAFF
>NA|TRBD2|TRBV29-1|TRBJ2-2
TGCAGCGTTCAGGGAGGGGTCTTCACCGGGGAGCTGTTTTTT
CSVQGGVFTGELFF
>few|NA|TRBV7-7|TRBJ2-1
TGTGCCAGCAGCCCTGGGGCAGGGGACTTTGAGCAGTTCTTC
CASSPGAGDFEQFF
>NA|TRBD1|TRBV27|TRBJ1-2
TGTGCCAGCAGTTTAGTCGCGGGGACAGGGCCTAACTATGGCTACACCTTC
CASSLVAGTGPNYGYTF
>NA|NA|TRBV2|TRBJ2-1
TGTGCCAGCAGTGTCACAGGATTCAATGAGCAGTTCTTC
CASSVTGFNEQFF
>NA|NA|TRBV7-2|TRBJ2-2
TGTGCCAGCAGCTCGCCCGGGGGTAGATTAACCGGGGAGCTGTTTTTT
CASSSPGGRLTGELFF
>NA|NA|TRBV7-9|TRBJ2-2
TGTGCCAGCACCTCACAGGAACGGGCCGGGGAGCTGTTTTTT
CASTSQERAGELFF
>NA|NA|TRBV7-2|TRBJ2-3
TGTACCAGCAGCTCGACAGTAGCAGATACGCAGTATTTT
CTSSSTVADTQYF
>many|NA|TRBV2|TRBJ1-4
TGTGCCAGCATGGACGGGTTTAATGAAAAACTGTTTTTT
CASMDGFNEKLFF
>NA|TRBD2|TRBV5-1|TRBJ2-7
TGCGCCAGCGCCGGACTAGCGGGCTGGGAGCAGTACTTC
CASAGLAGWEQYF
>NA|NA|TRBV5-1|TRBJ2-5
TGCGCCAGCAGCTATGGGGGAGTTTCGTACTTC
CASSYGGVSYF
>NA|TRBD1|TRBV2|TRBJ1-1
TGTGCCAGCAAATATAAGGACAGGCAAAACACTGAAGCTTTCTTT
CASKYKDRQNTEAFF
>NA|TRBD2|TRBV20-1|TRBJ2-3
TGCAGTGCCCTTTCGGGGGGGGGATACACAGATACGCAGTATTTT
CSALSGGGYTDTQYF
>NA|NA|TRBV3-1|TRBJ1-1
TGTGCCAGCAGCCCAGGACGGGGCGATGAAGCTTTCTTT
CASSPGRGDEAFF
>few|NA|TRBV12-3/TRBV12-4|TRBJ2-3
TGTGCCAGCAGTTTTTTCGGGGTGGTGGATACGCAGTATTTT
CASSFFGVVDTQYF
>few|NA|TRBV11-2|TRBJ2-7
TGTGCCAGCAGCTTAGATGACGACGAGCAGTACTTC
CASSLDDDEQYF
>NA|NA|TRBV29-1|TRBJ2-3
TGCAGCGTCACACCGACTACAGATACGCAGTATTTT
CSVTPTTDTQYF
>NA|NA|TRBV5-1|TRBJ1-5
TGCGCCAGCAGTAAGGACCGAGGGTCGGATAGCAATCAGCCCCAGCATTTT
CASSKDRGSDSNQPQHF
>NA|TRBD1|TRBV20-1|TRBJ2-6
TGCAGTGCTAAGGACAGGGCCATCTCTGGGGCCAACGTCCTGACTTTC
CSAKDRAISGANVLTF
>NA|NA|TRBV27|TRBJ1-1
TGTGCCAGCAGCAGGGGAGGGGCGTTCGCTGAAGCTTTCTTT
CASSRGGAFAEAFF
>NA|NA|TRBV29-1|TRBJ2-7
TGCAGCGTCACCGGGACTCAGTCATACGAGCAGTACTTC
CSVTGTQSYEQYF
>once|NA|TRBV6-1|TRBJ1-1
TGTGCCAGCAGTGAGTCCGCTCGCCCTGAAGCTTTCTTT
CASSESARPEAFF
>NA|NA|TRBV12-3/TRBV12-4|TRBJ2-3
TGTACCAGCAGTTTAGTGTGGGGGCTAAACTCAGATACGCAGTATTTT
CTSSLVWGLNSDTQYF
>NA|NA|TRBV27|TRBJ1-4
TGTGCCAGCAGTTTATTGTATAATGAAAAACTGTTTTTT
CASSLLYNEKLFF
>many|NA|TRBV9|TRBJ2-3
TGTGCCAGCAGCGTAGTGGGGACAGATACGCAGTATTTT
CASSVVGTDTQYF